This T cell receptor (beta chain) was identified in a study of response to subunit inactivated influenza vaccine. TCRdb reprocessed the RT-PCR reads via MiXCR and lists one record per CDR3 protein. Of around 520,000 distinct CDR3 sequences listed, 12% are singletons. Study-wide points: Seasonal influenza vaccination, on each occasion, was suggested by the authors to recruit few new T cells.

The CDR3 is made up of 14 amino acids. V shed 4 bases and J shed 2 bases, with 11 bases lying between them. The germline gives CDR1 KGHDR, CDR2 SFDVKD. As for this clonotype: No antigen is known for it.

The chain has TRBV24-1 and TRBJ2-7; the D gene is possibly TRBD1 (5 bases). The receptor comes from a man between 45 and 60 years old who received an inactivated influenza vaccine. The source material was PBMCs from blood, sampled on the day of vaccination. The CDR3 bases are TGTGCCACCAGTGACTACAGGTCCCCCTACGAGCAGTACTTC. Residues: CATSDYRSPYEQYF.